This T cell receptor beta chain came from a study of cytomegalovirus exposure and HLA in healthy donors. The PCR had 60 Vbeta and 13 Jbeta primers. The protocol was immunoSEQ multiplex PCR, while the TCRdb copy is restricted to in-frame clones and leaves out a portion. The sample yields 120,000 or so clones, about 62% seen once. Only a few counts were recorded for this clone. The CDR3 sequence is 17 residues long. With 3 bases clipped from V and 5 bases from J, the junction kept 11 bases outside the gene matches. From germline, CDR1 is LGHNA and CDR2 YNFKEQ. The sequence was obtained from a middle-aged woman in good health and CMV-seropositive. The genes are TRBV4-2 and TRBJ1-4; 8 bases map to TRBD1. The specimen was PBMCs. Written as DNA, the CDR3 is TGTGCCAGCAGCCAGGCGGACAGGGCCGTCGGAAATGAAAAACTGTTTTTT. This sequence encodes CASSQADRAVGNEKLFF.